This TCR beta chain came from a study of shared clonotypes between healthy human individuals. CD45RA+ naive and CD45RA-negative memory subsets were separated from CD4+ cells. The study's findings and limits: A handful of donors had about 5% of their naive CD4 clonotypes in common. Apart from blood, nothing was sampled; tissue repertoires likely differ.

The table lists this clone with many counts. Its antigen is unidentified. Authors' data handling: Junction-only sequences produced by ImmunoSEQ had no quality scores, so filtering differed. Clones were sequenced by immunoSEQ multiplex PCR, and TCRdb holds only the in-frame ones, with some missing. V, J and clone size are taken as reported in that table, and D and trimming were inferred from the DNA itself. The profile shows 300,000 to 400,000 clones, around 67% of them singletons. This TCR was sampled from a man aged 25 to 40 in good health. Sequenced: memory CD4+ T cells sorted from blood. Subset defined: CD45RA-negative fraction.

In DNA form, the CDR3 reads TGCAGCGTCCGGACTAGCGGGAGGTTTTTTGATGAGCAGTTCTTC. Protein: CSVRTSGRFFDEQFF. V and J are TRBV29-1 and TRBJ2-1, with 14 nucleotides matching TRBD2. Trimming removed 6 bases from V and 8 bases from J; junction bases left unmatched: 9. This CDR3 spans 15 amino acids. Germline CDR1 SQVTM, CDR2 ANQGSEA.